This paragraph covers one T cell receptor beta chain sequence. Antigen unknown. The germline V gene encodes CDR1 SGHDN and CDR2 FVKESK. This CDR3 contains 13 residues. Unmatched junction bases numbered 9, after V lost 3 bases and J lost 14 bases. The entry originates in a study of OX40 agonist ivuxolimab in advanced cancers. Study summary: Across the patients, intravenous ivuxolimab was delivered every 2 weeks at 0.01 to 10 mg/kg.

Repertoires were generated with immunoSEQ multiplex PCR, while TCRdb's copy carries only in-frame clones and drops some. The sample carries around 27,000 clones, over 60% recorded once. Notes on the study in general: Averaged across samples, CD8+ T cells carried more expanded clones than CD4+ did. Both CD4+ and CD8+ T cell populations in blood had undergone clonal expansion by week 6 at 0.1 to 3.0 mg/kg.

At baseline, cycle 4 day 1, and cycle 7 day 1, blood was sampled. The rearrangement links TRBV14 to TRBJ2-4; 8 bases line up with TRBD1. The clonotype was recovered from an adult with an advanced solid tumor such as melanoma, head and neck, liver or kidney cancer. Source: CD4+ or CD8+ T cells sorted from blood, taken in a trial of the OX40 agonist ivuxolimab. The CDR3 bases are TGTGCCAGCAGCCAGAGTCCAGGGGGCATAAAGTACTTC. As protein: CASSQSPGGIKYF.